Shown below are 14 T cell receptor beta chains from a single sample sequenced in a study of T cell responses to AZD1222 COVID-19 vaccine. Clones were sequenced by immunoSEQ multiplex PCR, and TCRdb holds only the in-frame ones, with some missing. The table records 160,000 or so clones, roughly 88% of them present only once. The material sequenced was peripheral blood, taken 28 days after the second AZD1222 dose. These receptors all come from an adult who received the AZD1222 COVID-19 vaccine.

This chain links TRBV6-2 or TRBV6-3 with TRBJ2-4; tentative D call: TRBD2 (6 bases). CDR1 is MNHEY, CDR2 SVGEGT, per germline. This CDR3 has 20 residues. V was shortened by 5 bases and J by 0 bases, with 26 bases between the two germline ends. In DNA, the CDR3 is TGTGCCAGCAGTCACCGACCTTATCAGGAGGGGACTCTAGCCAAAAACATTCAGTACTTC. Residues: CASSHRPYQEGTLAKNIQYF.

The V and J genes are TRBV7-2 and TRBJ1-5; 10 bases are a match to TRBD1. Germline loops: CDR1 SGHTA, CDR2 FQGNSA. V lost 4 bases, J lost 7 bases, and 7 bases stayed unmatched. The CDR3 runs to 15 residues. As DNA, the CDR3 is TGTGCCAGCAGCTCGGACAGGGGGGTTAAACAGCCCCAGCATTTT. This gives the protein CASSSDRGVKQPQHF. The whole variable domain, remainder taken from reference TRBV7-2 and TRBJ1-5, is GAGVSQSPSNKVTEKGKDVELRCDPISGHTALYWYRQSLGQGLEFLIYFQGNSAPDKSGLPSDRFSAERTGGSVSTLTIQRTQQEDSAVYLCASSSDRGVKQPQHFGDGTRLSIL.

The V gene is TRBV7-2, the J gene TRBJ2-1; TRBD2 matches 12 bases. This CDR3 is 14 amino acids long. Germline CDR1 SGHTA, CDR2 FQGNSA. The ends lost 5 bases at V and 8 bases at J; junction bases unmatched: 4. The chain's CDR3 is CASSLRTSGDEQFF. CDR3 nucleotide sequence: TGTGCCAGCAGCCTGAGGACTAGCGGGGATGAGCAGTTCTTC.

Only one count was recorded for this clone. The genes are TRBV30 and TRBJ2-7; 8 nucleotides match TRBD2. Germline CDR1 is GTSNPN and CDR2 is SVGIG (reference sequence). This CDR3 has 15 amino acids. Trimming removed 1 base from V and 2 bases from J; junction bases left unmatched: 7. CDR3 sequence: CAWSETKRGPYEQYF. The CDR3 coding sequence is TGTGCCTGGAGTGAGACGAAGCGGGGGCCCTACGAGCAGTACTTC.

The rearrangement joins TRBV5-6 to TRBJ1-1; D is perhaps TRBD1 (6 bases). The CDR3 has 12 residues. The V gene's germline CDR1 is SGHDT and CDR2 YYEEEE. Between the trimmed V and J ends, which lost 5 bases and 10 bases, there was a span of 15 bases. The CDR3 sequence: CASRTHREGAFF. The CDR3 region has the DNA TGTGCCAGCAGGACCCACAGGGAGGGAGCTTTCTTT.

The chain employs TRBV4-2 and TRBJ1-2; 8 bases map to TRBD1. This CDR3 is 14 amino acids long. With V trimmed by 1 base and J by 4 bases, 2 bases remained unmatched. Germline CDR1 reads LGHNA; CDR2 reads YNFKEQ. The CDR3 DNA follows: TGTGCCAGCAGCCAAGTGGGGACAGGCTATGGCTACACCTTC. Protein product: CASSQVGTGYGYTF.

This clone was counted once. The V and J genes are TRBV15 and TRBJ1-4; no firm D call. The CDR3 is 15 amino acids. The V gene lost 0 bases and the J gene lost 3 bases, with 8 bases spanning the gap. The V gene's germline CDR1 is LNHNV and CDR2 YYDKDF (reference sequence). The CDR3 sequence is CATSRDRGANEKLFF. The CDR3, as DNA: TGTGCCACCAGCAGAGATCGTGGGGCTAATGAAAAACTGTTTTTT.

The chain links TRBV14 to TRBJ2-7; 8 nucleotides line up with TRBD1. The CDR3 spans 16 residues. The V segment lost 6 bases and the J segment 2 bases; nucleotides outside the gene matches: 12. Germline assignment: CDR1 SGHDN and CDR2 FVKESK. The CDR3 DNA reads as TGTGCCAGCAGGCCTACCGGGACAGGTGCCACCTACGAGCAGTACTTC. This codes for CASRPTGTGATYEQYF.

This rearrangement joins TRBV16 to TRBJ1-1; D might be TRBD1 (5 bases). CDR3 length equals 16 residues. Trimming stripped 1 base from V and 3 bases from J, with 15 bases between. The germline V gene has CDR1 KGHSY and CDR2 FQNENV. The CDR3 protein is CASSQFLTKGDTEAFF. The CDR3 nucleotides read TGTGCCAGCAGCCAATTCCTGACAAAAGGGGACACTGAAGCTTTCTTT.

The V call is TRBV9, the J call TRBJ2-5; D gene unclear. The ends were cut back, 3 bases at V and 7 bases at J, with 22 bases in the middle. The V gene's germline CDR1 is SGDLS and CDR2 YYNGEE. The CDR3 contains 16 residues. The CDR3: CASSAGSRPTPGTQYF. Here the CDR3 DNA reads TGTGCCAGCAGCGCGGGTTCCCGACCGACCCCGGGGACCCAGTACTTC.

The rearrangement uses TRBV20-1 and TRBJ2-5; D not certain. Germline lookup yields CDR1 DFQATT and CDR2 SNEGSKA (reference sequence). The germline V and J ends were trimmed by 1 base and 1 base, with 1 base remaining between them. This CDR3 spans 11 amino acids. The CDR3 sequence: CSARVQETQYF. The CDR3 DNA reads as TGCAGTGCTAGAGTCCAAGAGACCCAGTACTTC.

The chain joins TRBV6-5 to TRBJ1-6, with no clear D. V was trimmed by 3 bases and J by 6 bases, leaving 15 bases between them. Germline lookup yields CDR1 MNHEY and CDR2 SVGAGI. The CDR3 runs 16 residues. CDR3 coding DNA: TGTGCCAGCAGTTATAAGCCTGCCCCTTTTAATTCACCCCTCCACTTT. This gives the protein CASSYKPAPFNSPLHF.

The genes are TRBV6-2 or TRBV6-3 and TRBJ1-1; 11 nucleotides align to TRBD1. This CDR3 region has 17 residues. The trim removed 3 bases at V and 4 bases at J, leaving 10 bases unmatched. Germline V lookup: CDR1 MNHEY, CDR2 SVGEGT. The CDR3 DNA is TGTGCCAGCAGTTATCAAGTCGGACAGGGGGCTGTCACTGAAGCTTTCTTT. Its translation: CASSYQVGQGAVTEAFF.

The chain employs TRBV6-2 or TRBV6-3 and TRBJ1-5, with D perhaps matching TRBD1 (6 bases). This CDR3 contains 15 residues. Trimming removed 2 bases at V and 5 bases at J, with 13 bases between. Germline assignment: CDR1 MNHEY and CDR2 SVGEGT. The CDR3 DNA is TGTGCCAGCAGTTACAGTACAGGGAACTATCAGCCCCAGCATTTT. This encodes CASSYSTGNYQPQHF.